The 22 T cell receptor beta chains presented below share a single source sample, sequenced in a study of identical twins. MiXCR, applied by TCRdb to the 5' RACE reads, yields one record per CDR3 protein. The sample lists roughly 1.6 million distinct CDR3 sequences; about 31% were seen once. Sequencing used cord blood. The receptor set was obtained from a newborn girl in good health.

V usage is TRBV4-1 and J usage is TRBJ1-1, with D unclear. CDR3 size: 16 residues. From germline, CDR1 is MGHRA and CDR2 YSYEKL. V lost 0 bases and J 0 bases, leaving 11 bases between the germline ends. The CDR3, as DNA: TGCGCCAGCAGCCAAGATAAGGGCCGAATGAACACTGAAGCTTTCTTT. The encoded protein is CASSQDKGRMNTEAFF.

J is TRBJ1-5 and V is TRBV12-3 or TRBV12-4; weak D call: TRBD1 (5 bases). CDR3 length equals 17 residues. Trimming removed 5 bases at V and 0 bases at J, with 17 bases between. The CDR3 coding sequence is TGTGCCAGCAGTGTAGGGGACGGACTATATAGCAATCAGCCCCAGCATTTT. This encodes CASSVGDGLYSNQPQHF.

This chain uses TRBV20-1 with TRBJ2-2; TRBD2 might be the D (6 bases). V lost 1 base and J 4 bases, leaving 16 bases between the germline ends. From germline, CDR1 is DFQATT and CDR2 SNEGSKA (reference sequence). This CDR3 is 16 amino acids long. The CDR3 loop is CSARGSVSGSTGELFF. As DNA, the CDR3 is TGCAGTGCTAGAGGTTCTGTTAGCGGCAGCACCGGGGAGCTGTTTTTT.

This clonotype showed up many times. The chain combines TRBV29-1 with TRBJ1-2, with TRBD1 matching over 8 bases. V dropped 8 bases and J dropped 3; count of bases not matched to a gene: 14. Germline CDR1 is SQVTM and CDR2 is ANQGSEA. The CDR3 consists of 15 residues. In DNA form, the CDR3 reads TGCAGCACTACTGGAACAGGGGGGTTAGACTATGGCTACACCTTC. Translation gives CSTTGTGGLDYGYTF.

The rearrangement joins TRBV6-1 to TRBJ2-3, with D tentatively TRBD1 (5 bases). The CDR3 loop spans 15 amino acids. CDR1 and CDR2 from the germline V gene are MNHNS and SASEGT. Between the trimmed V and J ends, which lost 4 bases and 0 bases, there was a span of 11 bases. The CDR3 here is CASSASTASTDTQYF. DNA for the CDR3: TGTGCCAGCAGTGCCTCGACAGCTAGCACAGATACGCAGTATTTT.

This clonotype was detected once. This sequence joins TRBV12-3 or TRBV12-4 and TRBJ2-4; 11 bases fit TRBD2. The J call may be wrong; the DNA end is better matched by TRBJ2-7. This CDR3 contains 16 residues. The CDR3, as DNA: TGTGCCAGCAGTCCCTGGACTAGCGGGCCGTTCTACGAGCAGTACTTC. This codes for CASSPWTSGPFYEQYF.

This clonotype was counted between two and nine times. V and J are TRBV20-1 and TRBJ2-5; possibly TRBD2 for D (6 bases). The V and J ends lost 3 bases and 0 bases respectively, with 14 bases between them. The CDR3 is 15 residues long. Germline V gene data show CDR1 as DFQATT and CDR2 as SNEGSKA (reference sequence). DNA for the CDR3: TGCAGTGCTAGTATGGGCGGGGACCACCAAGAGACCCAGTACTTC. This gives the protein CSASMGGDHQETQYF.

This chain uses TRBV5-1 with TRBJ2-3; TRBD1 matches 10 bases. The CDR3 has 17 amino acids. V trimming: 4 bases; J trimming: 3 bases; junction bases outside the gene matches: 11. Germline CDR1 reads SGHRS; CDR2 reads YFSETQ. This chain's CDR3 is CASSPGQGSGLTDTQYF. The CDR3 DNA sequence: TGCGCCAGCAGCCCGGGACAGGGGAGTGGTTTAACAGATACGCAGTATTTT.

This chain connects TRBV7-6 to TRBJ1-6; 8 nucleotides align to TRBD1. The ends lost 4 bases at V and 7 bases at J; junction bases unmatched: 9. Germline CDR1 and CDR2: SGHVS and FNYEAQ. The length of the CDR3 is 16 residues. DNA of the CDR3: TGTGCCAGCAGCTCCCTATACAGGGGGGAAAATTCACCCCTCCACTTT. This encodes CASSSLYRGENSPLHF. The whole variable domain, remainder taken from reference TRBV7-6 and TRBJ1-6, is GAGVSQSPRYKVTKRGQDVALRCDPISGHVSLYWYRQALGQGPEFLTYFNYEAQQDKSGLPNDRFSAERPEGSISTLTIQRTEQRDSAMYRCASSSLYRGENSPLHFGNGTRLTVT.

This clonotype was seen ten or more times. CDR3 in amino acids: CASSQVPGLAVYEQYF. CDR3 nucleotide sequence: TGTGCCAGCAGCCAAGTCCCGGGACTAGCGGTCTACGAGCAGTACTTC. V usage is TRBV3-1 and J usage is TRBJ2-7, with 11 bases matching TRBD2. Germline V gene sequence: CDR1 LGHDT, CDR2 YNNKEL (reference sequence). The V and J ends lost 1 base and 3 bases, in that order; junction bases with no gene match: 5. The CDR3 runs to 16 residues.

CDR3 sequence (DNA): TGTGCCAGCAGCCAAACTAGTCGGGAGCAGTACTTC. Its translation is CASSQTSREQYF. V and J are TRBV3-1 and TRBJ2-4; D may be TRBD2 (6 bases). From germline, CDR1 is LGHDT and CDR2 YNNKEL (reference sequence). Trimming took 2 bases from V and 13 from J, leaving 12 bases between them. The CDR3 covers 12 residues.

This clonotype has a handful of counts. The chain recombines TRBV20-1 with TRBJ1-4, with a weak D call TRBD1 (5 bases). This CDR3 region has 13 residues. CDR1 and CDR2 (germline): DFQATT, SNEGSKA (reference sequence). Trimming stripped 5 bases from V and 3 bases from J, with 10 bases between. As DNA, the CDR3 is TGCAGTGCTCGCAGAGGGGCTAATGAAAAACTGTTTTTT. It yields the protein CSARRGANEKLFF.

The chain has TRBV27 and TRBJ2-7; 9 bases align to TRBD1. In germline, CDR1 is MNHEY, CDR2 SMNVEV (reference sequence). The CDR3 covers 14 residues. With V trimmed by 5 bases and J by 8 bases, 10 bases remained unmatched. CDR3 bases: TGTGCCAGCAGTGTGGTTGGGACAGGGTTCAAGCAGTACTTC. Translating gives CASSVVGTGFKQYF.

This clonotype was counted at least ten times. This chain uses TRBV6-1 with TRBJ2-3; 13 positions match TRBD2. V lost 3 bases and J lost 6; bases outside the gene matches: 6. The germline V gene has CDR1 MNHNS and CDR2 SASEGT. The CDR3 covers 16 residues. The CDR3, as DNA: TGTGCCAGCAGTGACCCGGGACTAGCGGGAAGGGATACGCAGTATTTT. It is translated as CASSDPGLAGRDTQYF.

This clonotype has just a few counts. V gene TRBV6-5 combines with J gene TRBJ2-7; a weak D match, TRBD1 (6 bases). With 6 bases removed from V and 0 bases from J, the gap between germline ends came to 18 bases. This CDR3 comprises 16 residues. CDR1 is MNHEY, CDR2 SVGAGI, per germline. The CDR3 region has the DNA TGTGCCAGCAGCCGCAAGGGACAATGGACCTCCTACGAGCAGTACTTC. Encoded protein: CASSRKGQWTSYEQYF.

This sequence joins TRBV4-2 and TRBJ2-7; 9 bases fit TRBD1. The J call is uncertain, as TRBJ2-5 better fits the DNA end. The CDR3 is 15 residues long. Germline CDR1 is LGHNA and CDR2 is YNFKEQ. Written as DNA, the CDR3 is TGTGCCAGCAGCATGGTCGGGACAGGGAAAGAGACCCAGTACTTC. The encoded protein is CASSMVGTGKETQYF.

The CDR3 sequence is CASSLGPGLSVLDEQYF. In nucleotides, the CDR3 is TGTGCCAGCAGCTTAGGACCGGGACTCTCCGTTTTAGATGAGCAGTACTTC. V is TRBV7-6 and J is TRBJ2-5, with a tentative D call TRBD2 (6 bases). Per germline, CDR1 SGHVS and CDR2 FNYEAQ. The CDR3 is 17 residues long. V was cut by 1 base and J by 11 bases, with 26 bases left in between. The whole variable domain, filled in from reference TRBV7-6 and TRBJ2-5, reads GAGVSQSPRYKVTKRGQDVALRCDPISGHVSLYWYRQALGQGPEFLTYFNYEAQQDKSGLPNDRFSAERPEGSISTLTIQRTEQRDSAMYRCASSLGPGLSVLDEQYFGPGTRLLVL.

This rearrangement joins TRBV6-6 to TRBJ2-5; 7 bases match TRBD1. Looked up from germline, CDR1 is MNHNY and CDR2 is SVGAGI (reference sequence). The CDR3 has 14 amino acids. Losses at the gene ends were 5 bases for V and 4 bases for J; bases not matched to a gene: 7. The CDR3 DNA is TGTGCCAGCAGTCAAGACAGGGCCCGAGAGACCCAGTACTTC. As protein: CASSQDRARETQYF.

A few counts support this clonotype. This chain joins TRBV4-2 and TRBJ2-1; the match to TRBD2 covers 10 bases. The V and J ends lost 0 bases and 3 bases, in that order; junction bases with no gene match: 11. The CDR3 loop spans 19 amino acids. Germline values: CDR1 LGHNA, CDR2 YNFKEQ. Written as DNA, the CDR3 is TGTGCCAGCAGCCAAGATTGGGGGCCGGCTAGCGGGAGCTACAATGAGCAGTTCTTC. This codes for CASSQDWGPASGSYNEQFF.

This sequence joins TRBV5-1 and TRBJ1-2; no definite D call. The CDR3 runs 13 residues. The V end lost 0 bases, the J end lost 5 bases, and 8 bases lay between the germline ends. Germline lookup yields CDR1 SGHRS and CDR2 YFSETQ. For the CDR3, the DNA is TGCGCCAGCAGCTTGGACCTGCCGTATGGCTACACCTTC. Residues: CASSLDLPYGYTF.

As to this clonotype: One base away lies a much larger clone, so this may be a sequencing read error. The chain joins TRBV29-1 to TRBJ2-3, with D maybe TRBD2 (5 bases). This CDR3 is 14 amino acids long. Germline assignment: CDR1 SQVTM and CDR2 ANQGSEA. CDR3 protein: CGSGAEIKMDTQYF. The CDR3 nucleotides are TGCGGCTCCGGAGCGGAAATTAAGATGGATACGCAGTATTTT.

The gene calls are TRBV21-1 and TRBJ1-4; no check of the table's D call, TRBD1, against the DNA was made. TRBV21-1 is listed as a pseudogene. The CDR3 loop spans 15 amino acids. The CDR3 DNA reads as TGTGCCAGCAGCAAAGTAGGGGCAGGGGGCGAAAAACTGTTTTTT. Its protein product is CASSKVGAGGEKLFF.